This T cell receptor (beta chain) was identified during a study of CD8 T cells in ankylosing spondylitis (dated by TCRdb to about 2017). Looking at the study overall: The study profiled T cell receptor beta repertoires in healthy donors and ankylosing spondylitis patients to find disease-linked TCR variants. The whole study cohort included about a hundred healthy donors and 25 ankylosing spondylitis patients. Samples of peripheral blood were taken, and for ankylosing spondylitis patients, synovial fluid was collected as well. The research as a whole found: According to the report, matched synovial fluid samples from ankylosing spondylitis patients were significantly enriched for the disease-linked clones. The disease-linked clones had a CD8+ phenotype and were found at relatively low frequencies in peripheral blood. Blood from ankylosing spondylitis patients appeared to be characterized by a TCR beta motif composed of several highly homologous amino acid variants. Some of the motif variants had been reported before in the synovial fluid and blood of reactive arthritis patients, a finding that suggests common disease-initiation mechanisms.

Synovial fluid samples were matched to blood samples from the same ankylosing spondylitis patients. TCRdb names Illumina HiSeq 2500 as the instrument used. TCR beta libraries were prepared by quantitative 5'-RACE with molecular barcodes. The original pipeline was this. Disease-linked TCR variants were identified with a new computational method built on a probabilistic model of VDJ rearrangement. TCRdb applied fastp at Q25 and MiXCR to the public reads, then kept only in-frame beta chains. Rows with a matching CDR3 protein are joined into one entry that keeps the most common DNA and genes. V and J calls and clone size were set by TCRdb, not the authors. The sample yields some 150,000 distinct CDR3 sequences; under 45% were counted once. The top ten hold roughly 15% of the sample. The junction shows trimming of 5 bases on V and 0 bases on J, plus 11 bases between the germline ends. CDR1 and CDR2 (SGHTA, FQGNSA) derive from the germline V gene. The CDR3 has 15 amino acids, counting the end cysteine and phenylalanine. The kept DNA is CDR3 alone, 45 bases in frame from the first base.

This clonotype was seen many times. Its antigen has not been determined. Base-call qualities are not available, and no considerably larger clone is one nucleotide away. The chain is assembled from TRBV7-2 and TRBJ1-5, with no confidently assigned D gene. The sequenced sample consisted of synovial fluid, either unsorted or a sorted T cell fraction (not recorded which). This sequence was found in a male donor with ankylosing spondylitis. The sequenced DNA: TGTGCCAGCAGCACGACCCAAAATAGCAATCAGCCCCAGCATTTT. This yields the protein CASSTTQNSNQPQHF.